This T cell receptor (beta chain) was documented in a study of blood T cell repertoires in COVID-19. Original processing notes: Estimates of nucleated cell counts were drawn from the amplification of reference gene primers. Assay: immunoSEQ multiplex PCR; the TCRdb copy retains only in-frame clones and omits some. V and J calls and clone size come straight from that table; D and trimming were deduced from the DNA. The sample lists more than 300,000 clones, roughly 90% occurring once. The germline gives CDR1 KGHDR, CDR2 SFDVKD. Trimming stripped 3 bases from V and 7 bases from J, with 15 bases between. The length of the CDR3 is 15 residues.

The sequence was obtained from a woman in her 70s with COVID-19, enrolled during active disease. V usage is TRBV24-1 and J usage is TRBJ2-1, with D tentatively TRBD1 (6 bases). Sample: peripheral blood. This CDR3 is CATSDGDRKGNEQFF. CDR3 DNA sequence: TGTGCCACCAGTGATGGCGACAGGAAGGGGAATGAGCAGTTCTTC.